Listed below are T cell receptor beta chains from one sample, sequenced in a study of T cells after yellow fever vaccination. TCRdb recomputed calls from the 5' RACE reads with MiXCR, one row per CDR3 protein. The table lists about 350,000 distinct CDR3 sequences, about 9.9% of them singletons, with around 19% in the top ten. The sample was PBMCs, taken on the day of the first yellow fever vaccination. These receptors originate from a man aged 18-30 years who received the YFV17D yellow fever vaccine. Each CDR3 is given with its conserved first and last residue.

>TRBJ2-3|TRBV29-1
CSVGPGGDTQYF
>TRBJ2-5|TRBV12-3/TRBV12-4
CASSFRAQKQETQYF
>TRBJ2-3|TRBV29-1
CSVVRRGADTQYF
>TRBJ1-1|TRBV4-1
CASSPRESMNTEAFF
>TRBJ1-2|TRBV5-8
CASSTLGRDYGYTF
>TRBJ2-5|TRBV5-1
CASSYPQGGETQYF
>TRBJ1-1|TRBV7-9
CASSKGVGGLVETEAFF
>TRBJ1-1|TRBV7-8
CASSARDRESEAFF
>TRBJ1-5|TRBV20-1
CSARTGSRQPQHF
>TRBJ2-1|TRBV12-3/TRBV12-4
CASSKISGRYNEQFF
>TRBJ2-5|TRBV6-2/TRBV6-3
CASSRTSGETQYF
>TRBJ1-4|TRBV7-2
CASSTGTRAEKLFF
>TRBJ1-2|TRBV5-6
CASSFISGTLYGYTF
>TRBJ2-7|TRBV7-3
CASSLRANYEQYF
>TRBJ1-2|TRBV5-4
CASSLDISTYTF
>TRBJ1-1|TRBV5-1
CASSLLGAPLNTEAFF
>TRBJ2-7|TRBV24-1
CASGSYEQYF
>TRBJ1-3|TRBV6-1
CASSEQGGNTIYF
>TRBJ2-5|TRBV5-5
CASSSRGTVQETQYF
>TRBJ2-3|TRBV7-9
CASSLLQGTADTQYF
>TRBJ2-5|TRBV2
CASSERPSNWETQYF
>TRBJ2-3|TRBV7-7
CASSVDRGTDTQYF
>TRBJ2-5|TRBV7-3
CASSLGTQEIQYF
>TRBJ2-1|TRBV11-1
CASSLAGGVRIEQFF
>TRBJ2-7|TRBV7-9
CASSLAGGEREQYF
>TRBJ2-2|TRBV28
CASSFPRVLVNTGELFF
>TRBJ1-2|TRBV20-1
CSTSGENNRPYGYTF
>TRBJ2-1|TRBV5-6
CASSLGVSSEQFF
>TRBJ2-3|TRBV7-2
CASSVTGGVVTDTQYF
>TRBJ1-1|TRBV4-1
CASSQAGGGNTEAFF
>TRBJ2-5|TRBV20-1
CSARGPWREETQYF
>TRBJ2-5|TRBV20-1
CSASGQETQYF
>TRBJ2-1|TRBV7-2
CASSLRRYNEQFF
>TRBJ2-7|TRBV2
CASSREGGSSYEQYF
>TRBJ2-1|TRBV6-1
CASRRASRNEQFF
>TRBJ1-2|TRBV7-9
CASSSPRTGENYGYTF
>TRBJ2-5|TRBV7-2
CASSFEGPLGTQYF
>TRBJ2-2|TRBV7-9
CASSQGQNTGELFF
>TRBJ1-4|TRBV12-3/TRBV12-4
CASSLGQGIREKLFF
>TRBJ1-4|TRBV7-2
CASSLRSWGEKLFF
>TRBJ2-1|TRBV5-1
CASSFLGLDNEQFF
>TRBJ2-2|TRBV7-9
CASSSYGGTGTGELFF
>TRBJ2-3|TRBV11-2
CASSLSGSGGTSTDTQYF
>TRBJ2-3|TRBV6-1
CASRDRDLLAQYF
>TRBJ2-5|TRBV7-2
CASSLASGGNGGTQYF